One and the same sample provided the 7 T cell receptor beta chains below, sequenced in a study of breast tumors, draining lymph nodes, adjacent tissues. Using its own MiXCR run on the multiplex PCR reads, TCRdb lists one record per CDR3 protein. Of 200,000 to 300,000 distinct CDR3 sequences listed, roughly 31% were seen once; the top ten hold more than 0.85%. Samples came from axillary lymph nodes draining the breast cancer. Material for sequencing was axillary lymph node tissue. The receptors were sampled from a female donor with breast cancer. Some clones in this sample may be carry-over from other donors' samples.

Of note for this clonotype: A much bigger clone sits one base away, suggesting this may be a read error. The rearrangement links TRBV6-6 to TRBJ2-7, with D possibly being TRBD2 (6 bases). Trimming left V 5 bases short and J 1 base short, with 21 bases between. The length of the CDR3 is 17 residues. CDR1 is MNHNY, CDR2 SVGAGI, per germline (reference sequence). The CDR3 DNA follows: TGTGCCAGCAGTCACGCAGTCCACGGGAGTGGGTCCTACGAGCAGTACTTC. Its protein is CASSHAVHGSGSYEQYF.

The chain is built from TRBV4-1 and TRBJ2-1, with TRBD2 as a possible D gene (6 bases). Trimming took 4 bases from V and 0 from J, leaving 25 bases between them. Per germline, CDR1 MGHRA and CDR2 YSYEKL. CDR3 size: 20 residues. The CDR3 protein is CASSPKHTLAGLSSYNEQFF. CDR3 in DNA: TGCGCCAGCAGCCCTAAACACACACTCGCGGGACTGAGCTCCTACAATGAGCAGTTCTTC.

This rearrangement joins TRBV7-3 to TRBJ2-1, with 12 bases fitting TRBD2. The CDR3 extends over 13 amino acids. Germline trimming cut 8 bases from V and 6 bases from J; bases unmatched to any gene: 2. From germline, CDR1 is SGHTA and CDR2 FQGTGA. As DNA, the CDR3 is TGTGCCAGCCGACTAGCGGGGGCCAATGAGCAGTTCTTC. This sequence encodes CASRLAGANEQFF.

The V and J genes are TRBV30 and TRBJ2-3, with 10 bases fitting TRBD2. The germline V gene encodes CDR1 GTSNPN and CDR2 SVGIG (reference sequence). The CDR3 is 17 residues long. J lost 3 bases, V lost 2 bases, and 11 bases had no gene match. The CDR3, as DNA: TGTGCCTGGAGTATACGCCTAGCGGGAGTTGTGACAGATACGCAGTATTTT. Protein sequence: CAWSIRLAGVVTDTQYF.

Ten or more counts support this clonotype. V usage is TRBV2 and J usage is TRBJ2-5; 13 bases agree with TRBD2. The CDR3 is 15 residues long. V lost 4 bases to trimming and J lost 3 bases; unmatched junction nucleotides: 2. Germline loops: CDR1 SNHLY, CDR2 FYNNEI. The CDR3 coding sequence is TGTGCCAGCAGTGCGGGGACTAGCGGGGAAGAGACCCAGTACTTC. Amino acid sequence: CASSAGTSGEETQYF.

This clonotype was counted between two and nine times. V gene TRBV28 combines with J gene TRBJ2-7; the D call may be TRBD1 or TRBD2 (5 bases each). Trimming pared 3 bases from V and 7 bases from J, leaving 16 bases between. The germline V gene encodes CDR1 MDHEN and CDR2 SYDVKM. The CDR3 runs to 14 residues. The CDR3 region is CASSFPARGLEQYF. The DNA for the CDR3 is TGTGCCAGCAGTTTCCCCGCGAGGGGTTTAGAGCAGTACTTC.

This clonotype was seen many times. The J gene is TRBJ2-3, the V gene TRBV10-3; 14 bases fit TRBD2. The CDR3 covers 15 residues. J lost 2 bases, V lost 9 bases, and 4 bases had no gene match. In germline, CDR1 is ENHRY, CDR2 SYGVKD. The CDR3 is CAIRLAGGVTDTQYF. The CDR3 nucleotides read TGTGCCATTCGACTAGCGGGAGGGGTCACAGATACGCAGTATTTT.